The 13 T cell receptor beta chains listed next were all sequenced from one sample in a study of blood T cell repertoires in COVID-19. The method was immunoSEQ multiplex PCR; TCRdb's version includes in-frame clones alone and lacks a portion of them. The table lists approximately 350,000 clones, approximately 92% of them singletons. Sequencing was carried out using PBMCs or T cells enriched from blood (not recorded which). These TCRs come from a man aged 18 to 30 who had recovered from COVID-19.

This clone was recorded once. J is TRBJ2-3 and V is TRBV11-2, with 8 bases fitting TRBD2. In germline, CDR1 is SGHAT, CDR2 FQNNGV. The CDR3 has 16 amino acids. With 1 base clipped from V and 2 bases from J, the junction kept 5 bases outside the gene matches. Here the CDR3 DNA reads TGTGCCAGCAGCTTAGGGGTTAGCGGGGCCACAGATACGCAGTATTTT. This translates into CASSLGVSGATDTQYF.

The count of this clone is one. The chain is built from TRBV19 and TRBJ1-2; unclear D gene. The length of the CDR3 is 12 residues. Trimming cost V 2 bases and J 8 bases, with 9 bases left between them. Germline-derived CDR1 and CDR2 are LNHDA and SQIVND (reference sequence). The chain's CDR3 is CASSILGGGYTF. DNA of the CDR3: TGTGCCAGTAGTATACTTGGCGGCGGCTACACCTTC.

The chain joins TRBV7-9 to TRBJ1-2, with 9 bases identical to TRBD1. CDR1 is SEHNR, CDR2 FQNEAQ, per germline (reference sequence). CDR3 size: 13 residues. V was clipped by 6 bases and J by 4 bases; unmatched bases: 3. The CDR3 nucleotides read TGTGCCAGCAGAACAGGGGGCGGCTATGGCTACACCTTC. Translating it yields CASRTGGGYGYTF.

The CDR3 is CSVRGQIYEQYF. As DNA, the CDR3 is TGCAGCGTTAGGGGACAGATCTACGAGCAGTACTTC. This chain uses TRBV29-1 with TRBJ2-7; 7 bases map to TRBD1. The CDR3 is 12 amino acids. V gave up 5 bases and J gave up 3 bases; unmatched junction bases: 4. Looked up from germline, CDR1 is SQVTM and CDR2 is ANQGSEA.

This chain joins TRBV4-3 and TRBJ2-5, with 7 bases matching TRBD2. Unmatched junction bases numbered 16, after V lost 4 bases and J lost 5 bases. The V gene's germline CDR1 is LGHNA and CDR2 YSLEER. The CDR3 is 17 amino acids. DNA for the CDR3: TGCGCCAGCAGCCTGAACCCTACGCGTGCGGGAGAGGAGACCCAGTACTTC. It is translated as CASSLNPTRAGEETQYF.

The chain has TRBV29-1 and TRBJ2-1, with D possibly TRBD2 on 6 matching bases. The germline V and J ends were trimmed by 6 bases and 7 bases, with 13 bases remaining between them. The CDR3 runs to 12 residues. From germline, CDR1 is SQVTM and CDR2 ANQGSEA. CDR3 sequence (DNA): TGCAGCGTCGGGACTCCTCGGAATGAGCAGTTCTTC. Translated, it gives CSVGTPRNEQFF.

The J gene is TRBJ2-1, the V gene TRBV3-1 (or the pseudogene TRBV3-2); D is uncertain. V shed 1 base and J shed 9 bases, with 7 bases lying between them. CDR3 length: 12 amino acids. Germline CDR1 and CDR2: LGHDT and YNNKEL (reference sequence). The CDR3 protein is CASSQANREQFF. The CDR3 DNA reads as TGTGCCAGCAGCCAAGCTAACCGTGAGCAGTTCTTC.

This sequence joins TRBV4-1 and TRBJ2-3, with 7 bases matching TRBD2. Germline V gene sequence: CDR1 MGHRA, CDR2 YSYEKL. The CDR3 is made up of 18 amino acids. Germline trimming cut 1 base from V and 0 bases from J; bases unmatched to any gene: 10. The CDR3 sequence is CASSQGRQAGSSTDTQYF. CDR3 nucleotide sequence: TGCGCCAGCAGCCAAGGGCGGCAAGCGGGGTCTAGCACAGATACGCAGTATTTT.

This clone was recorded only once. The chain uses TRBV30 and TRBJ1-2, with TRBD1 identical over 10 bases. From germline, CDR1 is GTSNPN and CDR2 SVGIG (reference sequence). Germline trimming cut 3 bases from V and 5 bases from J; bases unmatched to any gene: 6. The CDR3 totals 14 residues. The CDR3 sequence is CAWRFGQGVYGYTF. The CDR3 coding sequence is TGTGCCTGGAGGTTTGGACAGGGGGTTTATGGCTACACCTTC.

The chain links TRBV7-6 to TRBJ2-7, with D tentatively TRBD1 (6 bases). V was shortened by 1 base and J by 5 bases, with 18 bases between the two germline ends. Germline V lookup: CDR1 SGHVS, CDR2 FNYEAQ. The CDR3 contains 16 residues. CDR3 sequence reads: CASSLDLTGLRDEQYF. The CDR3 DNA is TGTGCCAGCAGCTTAGACCTGACAGGTTTGAGGGACGAGCAGTACTTC.

The CDR3 loop reads CASSQDSAAPLGFF. The CDR3 DNA follows: TGTGCCAGCAGCCAAGATTCGGCGGCCCCCCTGGGGTTCTTC. This sequence joins TRBV3-1 (or the pseudogene TRBV3-2) and TRBJ2-1; D is uncertain. This CDR3 contains 14 residues. Trimming took 0 bases from V and 15 from J, leaving 18 bases between them. Germline V gives CDR1 LGHDT, CDR2 YNNKEL (reference sequence).

The CDR3 region is CSVLAGNTEAFF. CDR3 DNA: TGCAGCGTCCTCGCAGGGAACACTGAAGCTTTCTTT. The V and J genes are TRBV29-1 and TRBJ1-1; D unresolved. Trimming took off 6 bases at V and 1 base at J, with 9 bases between the two ends. This CDR3 has 12 residues. The germline V gene has CDR1 SQVTM and CDR2 ANQGSEA.

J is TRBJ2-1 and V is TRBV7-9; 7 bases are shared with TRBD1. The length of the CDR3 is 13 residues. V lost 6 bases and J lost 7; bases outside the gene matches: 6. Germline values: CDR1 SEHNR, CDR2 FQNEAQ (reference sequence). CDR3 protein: CASSKGARNEQFF. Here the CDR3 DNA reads TGTGCCAGCAGTAAGGGGGCCCGGAATGAGCAGTTCTTC.